This T cell receptor (beta chain) was sequenced for a study of blood T cell repertoires in COVID-19. As for the study in general: T cells, B-cell-depleted T cells, or PBMCs provided the cDNA or gDNA that served as material.

Original data processing: By means of reference gene primer amplification, nucleated cell counts were estimated. Profiled with immunoSEQ multiplex PCR; TCRdb holds only in-frame clones, not every one. From that table come the V and J calls and clone size; the DNA was used to work out D and trimming. This table has fewer than 250,000 clones, just under 90% appearing once. Those who participated ranged in age from roughly 18 to 89 years and resided in about two dozen US areas. V was clipped by 6 bases and J by 8 bases, with 22 bases between them. Germline loops: CDR1 SGHVS, CDR2 FQNEAQ. There are 15 residues in the CDR3.

The sequenced sample was PBMCs or T cells enriched from blood (not recorded which). The V gene is TRBV7-8, the J gene TRBJ1-2; the D gene is possibly TRBD1 (6 bases). The sequence was obtained from a man in his forties or fifties who had been exposed to COVID-19. The DNA for the CDR3 is TGTGCCAGCAGTACTGGTCGGACAGAGAGTCTCGGCTACACCTTC. Translating it yields CASSTGRTESLGYTF.